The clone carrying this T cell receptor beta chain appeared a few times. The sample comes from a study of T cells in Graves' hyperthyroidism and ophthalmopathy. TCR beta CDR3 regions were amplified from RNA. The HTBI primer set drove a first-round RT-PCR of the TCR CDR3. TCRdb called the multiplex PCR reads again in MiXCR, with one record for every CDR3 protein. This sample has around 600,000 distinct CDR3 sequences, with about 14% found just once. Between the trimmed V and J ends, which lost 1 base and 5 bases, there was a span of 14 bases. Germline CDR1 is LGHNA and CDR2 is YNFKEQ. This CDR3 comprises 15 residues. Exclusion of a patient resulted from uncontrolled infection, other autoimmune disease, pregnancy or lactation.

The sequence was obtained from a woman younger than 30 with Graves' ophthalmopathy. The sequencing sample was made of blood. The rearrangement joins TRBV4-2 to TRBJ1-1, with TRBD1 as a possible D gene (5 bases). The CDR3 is CASSQGVGRGTEAFF. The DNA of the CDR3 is TGTGCCAGCAGCCAAGGGGTAGGGCGGGGGACTGAAGCTTTCTTT.